This TCR beta chain was documented in a study of cytomegalovirus exposure and HLA in healthy donors. All donors participated as healthy donors of bone marrow. PCR involved 60 Vbeta and 13 Jbeta primers. Repertoires were generated with immunoSEQ multiplex PCR, while TCRdb's copy carries only in-frame clones and drops some. This table holds around 140,000 clones. V shed 0 bases, J shed 6 bases, and the junction held 10 bases outside the gene matches. Germline lookup yields CDR1 LGHNA and CDR2 YSLEER. The CDR3 length is 18 residues. Sequencing used PBMCs. This TCR derives from a woman between 35 and 50 years old in good health and CMV-seropositive. The genes are TRBV4-3 and TRBJ2-3; TRBD2 matches 12 bases. The CDR3 here is CASSQDSPASGRADTQYF. CDR3 coding DNA: TGCGCCAGCAGCCAAGATTCCCCCGCTAGCGGGAGGGCTGATACGCAGTATTTT.